The rows below give T cell receptor beta chains drawn from one sample of a study of T-cell memory formation after mild COVID-19. MiXCR, run by TCRdb on the 5' RACE reads, gives a single entry per CDR3 protein. The data contain more than 400,000 distinct CDR3 sequences, roughly 18% of them singletons. What was sequenced was PBMCs or a T cell subset sorted from them (not recorded which). Receptors originate from an adult woman who had mild COVID-19 (a few samples of this study predate the infection). Cell type and time point are not known. CDR3s include the opening cysteine and the closing phenylalanine or tryptophan. Each record gives: clone size, J gene, D gene, V gene, CDR3 protein, CDR3 DNA. The D gene is left open where the match is weak. Some rows mark clone size as missing; the rest say once, few, many or name a class of expanded clone.

clone size: .
J gene: TRBJ2-7
D gene: .
V gene: TRBV9
CDR3 protein: CASSPGQDEQYF
CDR3 DNA: TGTGCCAGCAGCCCCGGACAAGACGAGCAGTACTTC

clone size: .
J gene: TRBJ2-3
D gene: TRBD2
V gene: TRBV4-2
CDR3 protein: CASSSPTGGGTDTQYF
CDR3 DNA: TGTGCCAGCAGCTCACCGACCGGGGGGGGCACAGATACGCAGTATTTT

clone size: few
J gene: TRBJ2-1
D gene: .
V gene: TRBV6-1
CDR3 protein: CASSDIGGTEQFF
CDR3 DNA: TGTGCCAGCAGTGATATAGGGGGAACGGAGCAGTTCTTC

clone size: .
J gene: TRBJ1-1
D gene: .
V gene: TRBV7-9
CDR3 protein: CASSLEGRKAFF
CDR3 DNA: TGTGCCAGCAGCTTAGAGGGCCGGAAAGCTTTCTTT

clone size: few
J gene: TRBJ1-5
D gene: .
V gene: TRBV6-5
CDR3 protein: CASSQHGGGNQPQHF
CDR3 DNA: TGTGCCAGCAGTCAACACGGGGGCGGCAATCAGCCCCAGCATTTT

clone size: .
J gene: TRBJ2-7
D gene: .
V gene: TRBV12-3/TRBV12-4
CDR3 protein: CASSSIGLEVGEQYF
CDR3 DNA: TGTGCCAGCAGCTCAATAGGGCTAGAGGTCGGCGAGCAGTACTTC

clone size: few
J gene: TRBJ2-7
D gene: TRBD1
V gene: TRBV5-1
CDR3 protein: CASSGATGGLGEQYF
CDR3 DNA: TGCGCCAGCAGCGGAGCGACAGGGGGTCTCGGCGAGCAGTACTTC

clone size: .
J gene: TRBJ2-1
D gene: .
V gene: TRBV30
CDR3 protein: CAWSVGQGVTNEQFF
CDR3 DNA: TGTGCCTGGAGTGTAGGGCAGGGCGTTACCAATGAGCAGTTCTTC

clone size: few
J gene: TRBJ2-1
D gene: TRBD2
V gene: TRBV7-8
CDR3 protein: CASSLEVGLASYNEQFF
CDR3 DNA: TGTGCCAGCAGCTTAGAAGTGGGACTAGCGTCCTACAATGAGCAGTTCTTC

clone size: .
J gene: TRBJ2-2
D gene: TRBD1
V gene: TRBV10-3
CDR3 protein: CATQIQGETGELFF
CDR3 DNA: TGTGCCACCCAGATACAGGGGGAAACCGGGGAGCTGTTTTTT

clone size: few
J gene: TRBJ2-3
D gene: TRBD2
V gene: TRBV12-3/TRBV12-4
CDR3 protein: CASSSGLAVSTDTQYF
CDR3 DNA: TGTGCCAGCAGTTCGGGACTAGCGGTTAGCACAGATACGCAGTATTTT

clone size: .
J gene: TRBJ2-7
D gene: TRBD1
V gene: TRBV5-1
CDR3 protein: CASSAGTAAYEQYF
CDR3 DNA: TGCGCCAGCAGCGCCGGGACAGCTGCCTACGAGCAGTACTTC

clone size: .
J gene: TRBJ1-2
D gene: .
V gene: TRBV25-1
CDR3 protein: CASSEPSDPDSAYGYTF
CDR3 DNA: TGTGCCAGCAGTGAACCCTCCGACCCGGACAGCGCCTATGGCTACACCTTC

clone size: few
J gene: TRBJ1-2
D gene: TRBD1
V gene: TRBV7-2
CDR3 protein: CASSPRTGEAGYTF
CDR3 DNA: TGTGCCAGCAGCCCACGGACAGGGGAGGCTGGCTACACCTTC

clone size: .
J gene: TRBJ2-3
D gene: TRBD1
V gene: TRBV29-1
CDR3 protein: CSVPDRGWTDTQYF
CDR3 DNA: TGCAGCGTCCCTGACAGGGGTTGGACAGATACGCAGTATTTT

clone size: .
J gene: TRBJ2-7
D gene: TRBD2
V gene: TRBV7-2
CDR3 protein: CASRRGTSGSSDEQYF
CDR3 DNA: TGTGCCAGCAGACGCGGGACTAGCGGGAGTTCGGACGAGCAGTACTTC

clone size: .
J gene: TRBJ2-1
D gene: TRBD2
V gene: TRBV6-2/TRBV6-3
CDR3 protein: CASTGGVLAGVREQFF
CDR3 DNA: TGTGCCAGCACAGGAGGTGTGCTAGCGGGAGTTCGTGAGCAGTTCTTC

clone size: .
J gene: TRBJ1-1
D gene: .
V gene: TRBV18
CDR3 protein: CASSPWTASAFF
CDR3 DNA: TGTGCCAGCTCACCATGGACAGCGAGCGCTTTCTTT

clone size: .
J gene: TRBJ2-3
D gene: .
V gene: TRBV25-1
CDR3 protein: CASSAPQGSTDTQYF
CDR3 DNA: TGTGCCAGCAGTGCCCCACAGGGTAGCACAGATACGCAGTATTTT

clone size: .
J gene: TRBJ1-2
D gene: .
V gene: TRBV7-2
CDR3 protein: CASSTRQANYGYTF
CDR3 DNA: TGTGCCAGCAGCACCAGACAGGCTAACTATGGCTACACCTTC

clone size: .
J gene: TRBJ2-7
D gene: .
V gene: TRBV7-2
CDR3 protein: CASSKTGIGDYEQYF
CDR3 DNA: TGTGCCAGCAGCAAAACAGGGATCGGCGACTACGAGCAGTACTTC

clone size: few
J gene: TRBJ1-3
D gene: .
V gene: TRBV6-6
CDR3 protein: CASGRYRVEVGNTIYF
CDR3 DNA: TGTGCCAGCGGACGGTACAGGGTAGAAGTAGGAAACACCATATATTTT

clone size: .
J gene: TRBJ2-4
D gene: .
V gene: TRBV29-1
CDR3 protein: CSVLRGAKNIQYF
CDR3 DNA: TGCAGCGTTTTGCGGGGAGCCAAAAACATTCAGTACTTC

clone size: once
J gene: TRBJ1-2
D gene: .
V gene: TRBV24-1
CDR3 protein: CATSDPAQGHGYTF
CDR3 DNA: TGTGCCACCAGTGACCCCGCACAGGGTCATGGCTACACCTTC

clone size: .
J gene: TRBJ2-2
D gene: .
V gene: TRBV20-1
CDR3 protein: CSAKPVDGNTGELFF
CDR3 DNA: TGCAGTGCTAAGCCCGTGGACGGAAACACCGGGGAGCTGTTTTTT

clone size: few
J gene: TRBJ1-3
D gene: .
V gene: TRBV12-3/TRBV12-4
CDR3 protein: CASSLAGVVNTIYF
CDR3 DNA: TGTGCCAGCAGTTTGGCCGGGGTAGTGAACACCATATATTTT

clone size: few
J gene: TRBJ1-2
D gene: TRBD1
V gene: TRBV18
CDR3 protein: CASSTGQDRGGYTF
CDR3 DNA: TGTGCCAGCTCAACGGGACAGGACCGGGGTGGCTACACCTTC

clone size: many
J gene: TRBJ1-1
D gene: .
V gene: TRBV9
CDR3 protein: CASSAGPVNTEAFF
CDR3 DNA: TGTGCCAGCAGCGCAGGGCCAGTGAACACTGAAGCTTTCTTT

clone size: few
J gene: TRBJ1-1
D gene: .
V gene: TRBV7-6
CDR3 protein: CASSARDKTEAFF
CDR3 DNA: TGTGCCAGCAGCGCCCGGGACAAGACTGAAGCTTTCTTT

clone size: .
J gene: TRBJ2-1
D gene: TRBD1
V gene: TRBV4-1
CDR3 protein: CASSQEPPGQGREFF
CDR3 DNA: TGCGCCAGCAGCCAAGAGCCGCCGGGACAGGGACGGGAGTTCTTC

clone size: .
J gene: TRBJ2-1
D gene: .
V gene: TRBV4-2
CDR3 protein: CASSPLRQGNNEQFF
CDR3 DNA: TGTGCCAGCAGCCCTCTTCGCCAGGGAAACAATGAGCAGTTCTTC

clone size: few
J gene: TRBJ2-1
D gene: TRBD1
V gene: TRBV6-5
CDR3 protein: CASSYSNRGLSFVQFF
CDR3 DNA: TGTGCCAGCAGTTACTCGAACAGGGGGCTCAGTTTTGTGCAGTTCTTC

clone size: few
J gene: TRBJ2-3
D gene: TRBD2
V gene: TRBV7-8
CDR3 protein: CASSLPGGGSTDTQYF
CDR3 DNA: TGTGCCAGCAGCTTACCCGGCGGGGGGAGCACAGATACGCAGTATTTT

clone size: many
J gene: TRBJ2-5
D gene: .
V gene: TRBV24-1
CDR3 protein: CATSDLRETQYF
CDR3 DNA: TGTGCCACCAGTGATTTGCGAGAGACCCAGTACTTC

clone size: .
J gene: TRBJ2-7
D gene: .
V gene: TRBV7-3
CDR3 protein: CASSYQPGPAYEQYF
CDR3 DNA: TGTGCCAGCAGCTACCAACCGGGACCTGCCTACGAGCAGTACTTC

clone size: .
J gene: TRBJ1-2
D gene: .
V gene: TRBV5-4
CDR3 protein: CASSFRAGNHGYTF
CDR3 DNA: TGTGCCAGCAGCTTCAGGGCAGGGAACCATGGCTACACCTTC

clone size: few
J gene: TRBJ2-7
D gene: .
V gene: TRBV5-1
CDR3 protein: CASSNPENYEQYF
CDR3 DNA: TGCGCCAGCAGCAACCCAGAAAACTACGAGCAGTACTTC

clone size: .
J gene: TRBJ2-1
D gene: TRBD2
V gene: TRBV12-3/TRBV12-4
CDR3 protein: CASSRASGGKNEQFF
CDR3 DNA: TGTGCCAGCAGTCGAGCCAGCGGGGGTAAAAATGAGCAGTTCTTC

clone size: few
J gene: TRBJ2-5
D gene: TRBD2
V gene: TRBV2
CDR3 protein: CASNRGGVQETQYF
CDR3 DNA: TGTGCCAGCAACCGCGGGGGGGTCCAAGAGACCCAGTACTTC

clone size: .
J gene: TRBJ2-2
D gene: TRBD1
V gene: TRBV9
CDR3 protein: CASSVRQGPGELFF
CDR3 DNA: TGTGCCAGCAGCGTCCGACAGGGACCCGGGGAGCTGTTTTTT

clone size: .
J gene: TRBJ1-3
D gene: .
V gene: TRBV24-1
CDR3 protein: CATSDARSGNTIYF
CDR3 DNA: TGTGCCACCAGTGACGCTCGGTCTGGAAACACCATATATTTT

clone size: .
J gene: TRBJ1-5
D gene: TRBD1
V gene: TRBV12-3/TRBV12-4
CDR3 protein: CASSQPDRVNQPQHF
CDR3 DNA: TGTGCCAGCAGTCAACCGGACAGGGTCAATCAGCCCCAGCATTTT

clone size: .
J gene: TRBJ2-7
D gene: TRBD1
V gene: TRBV27
CDR3 protein: CASSSQGIYEQYF
CDR3 DNA: TGTGCCAGCAGTTCACAGGGGATCTACGAGCAGTACTTC

clone size: .
J gene: TRBJ1-2
D gene: TRBD1
V gene: TRBV3-1
CDR3 protein: CASSLRQGRYGYTF
CDR3 DNA: TGTGCCAGCAGCCTCCGACAGGGACGTTATGGCTACACCTTC

clone size: few
J gene: TRBJ1-1
D gene: .
V gene: TRBV4-1
CDR3 protein: CASSQVADADTEAFF
CDR3 DNA: TGCGCCAGCAGCCAAGTTGCGGACGCCGACACTGAAGCTTTCTTT

clone size: .
J gene: TRBJ1-5
D gene: .
V gene: TRBV18
CDR3 protein: CASSPDRRNSNQPQHF
CDR3 DNA: TGTGCCAGCTCACCGGACAGACGAAATAGCAATCAGCCCCAGCATTTT

clone size: .
J gene: TRBJ2-1
D gene: TRBD1
V gene: TRBV24-1
CDR3 protein: CATSERGQAGMNEQFF
CDR3 DNA: TGTGCCACCAGTGAGCGGGGACAGGCGGGCATGAATGAGCAGTTCTTC

clone size: .
J gene: TRBJ1-1
D gene: .
V gene: TRBV30
CDR3 protein: CAGMVGTLNTEAFF
CDR3 DNA: TGTGCCGGGATGGTGGGAACGTTGAACACTGAAGCTTTCTTT

clone size: .
J gene: TRBJ1-2
D gene: .
V gene: TRBV24-1
CDR3 protein: CATSDSRGLNGYTF
CDR3 DNA: TGTGCCACCAGTGATTCCCGTGGGCTAAATGGCTACACCTTC

clone size: .
J gene: TRBJ2-1
D gene: TRBD1
V gene: TRBV6-5
CDR3 protein: CASRRDRGYNEQFF
CDR3 DNA: TGTGCCAGCAGGCGGGACAGGGGATACAATGAGCAGTTCTTC

clone size: few
J gene: TRBJ1-2
D gene: .
V gene: TRBV19
CDR3 protein: CASSIGFRPGYTF
CDR3 DNA: TGTGCCAGTAGTATCGGGTTTAGGCCTGGCTACACCTTC